A selection of T cell receptor beta chains follows, all from one sample in a study of shared clonotypes between healthy human individuals. Assay used: immunoSEQ multiplex PCR; TCRdb lists only in-frame clones, some missing. The sample records 450,000 to 500,000 clones, 78% being singletons. The material sequenced was PBMCs. These TCRs come from a woman aged 35 to 49 in good health. Some clones in this sample may be carry-over from other donors' samples. CDR3s include the opening cysteine and the closing phenylalanine or tryptophan. D genes are given only for firm matches. Only part of the rows carry a size: once, few, many, or a class if the clone is expanded.

>NA|TRBJ2-1|TRBD2|TRBV10-3
CATSLAGGHNEQFF
TGTGCCACCTCACTAGCGGGAGGGCACAATGAGCAGTTCTTC
>NA|TRBJ2-1|TRBD2|TRBV9
CASTPALSGSNEQFF
TGTGCCAGCACCCCCGCGCTTAGCGGGAGCAATGAGCAGTTCTTC
>NA|TRBJ2-7|NA|TRBV6-5
CASRGGTARTYEQYF
TGTGCCAGCAGGGGAGGGACAGCGAGAACCTACGAGCAGTACTTC
>NA|TRBJ2-7|NA|TRBV10-3
CAIAGTASYEQYF
TGTGCCATCGCCGGGACGGCATCCTACGAGCAGTACTTC
>NA|TRBJ2-2|NA|TRBV28
CASSSGTLTGELFF
TGTGCCAGCAGTTCCGGGACTCTCACCGGGGAGCTGTTTTTT
>few|TRBJ1-6|NA|TRBV30
CAWTPGVGSPLHF
TGTGCCTGGACCCCAGGGGTGGGTTCACCCCTCCACTTT
>NA|TRBJ2-2|TRBD2|TRBV7-6
CASSLGLAGGSGELFF
TGTGCCAGCAGCTTAGGACTAGCGGGAGGGAGCGGGGAGCTGTTTTTT
>NA|TRBJ1-2|NA|TRBV7-9
CASSMTVNYGYTF
TGTGCCAGCAGCATGACGGTAAACTATGGCTACACCTTC
>NA|TRBJ2-2|NA|TRBV5-1
CASSLLAGTEELFF
TGCGCCAGCAGCTTGCTAGCCGGCACCGAGGAGCTGTTTTTT
>NA|TRBJ2-1|NA|TRBV9
CASEPGGAQSSEQFF
TGTGCCAGCGAGCCGGGCGGGGCGCAAAGTAGTGAGCAGTTCTTC
>NA|TRBJ1-2|NA|TRBV4-2
CASSQEAGAAIHGYTF
TGTGCCAGCAGCCAAGAGGCGGGGGCCGCGATCCATGGCTACACCTTC
>NA|TRBJ1-4|TRBD1|TRBV27
CASSRNGPGGNGEKLFF
TGTGCCAGCAGCAGAAACGGGCCAGGGGGCAATGGTGAAAAACTGTTTTTT
>many|TRBJ1-3|NA|TRBV7-9
CASSSDGHSGNTIYF
TGTGCCAGCAGCTCGGACGGACACTCTGGAAACACCATATATTTT
>NA|TRBJ2-1|NA|TRBV5-1
CASSPPGVGNEQFF
TGCGCCAGCAGCCCGCCTGGGGTCGGCAATGAGCAGTTCTTC
>NA|TRBJ2-7|TRBD2|TRBV4-1
CASSRPAGGRRYEQYF
TGCGCCAGCAGCCGACCAGCGGGAGGACGACGTTACGAGCAGTACTTC
>few|TRBJ2-1|TRBD2|TRBV9
CASSVVPTSGRNEQFF
TGTGCCAGCAGCGTAGTGCCCACTAGCGGGAGAAATGAGCAGTTCTTC
>few|TRBJ2-2|TRBD2|TRBV4-3
CASSQARGLAAGELFF
TGCGCCAGCAGCCAAGCCCGGGGACTAGCAGCCGGGGAGCTGTTTTTT
>NA|TRBJ2-5|NA|TRBV2
CASSDVGEWQETQYF
TGTGCCAGCAGTGACGTTGGGGAATGGCAAGAGACCCAGTACTTC
>NA|TRBJ2-1|NA|TRBV11-2
CASSLVRGARHEQFF
TGTGCCAGCAGCTTAGTGAGGGGCGCCCGTCATGAGCAGTTCTTC
>NA|TRBJ2-2|TRBD1|TRBV2
CASSEMRGRYTGELFF
TGTGCCAGCAGTGAGATGAGGGGGCGATACACCGGGGAGCTGTTTTTT
>NA|TRBJ1-4|NA|TRBV29-1
CSVGKATDEKLFF
TGCAGCGTTGGTAAGGCCACCGATGAAAAACTGTTTTTT
>NA|TRBJ2-1|NA|TRBV5-4
CASSRDPQEDVF
TGTGCCAGCAGTCGAGACCCCCAGGAGGACGTCTTC
>NA|TRBJ1-2|NA|TRBV2
CASSRTVINYGYTF
TGTGCCAGCAGTAGGACCGTCATCAACTATGGCTACACCTTC
>once|TRBJ2-1|NA|TRBV19
CASSTEAVSSYNEQFF
TGTGCCAGTAGTACTGAAGCGGTTAGCTCCTACAATGAGCAGTTCTTC
>NA|TRBJ2-3|NA|TRBV28
CASIDITTDTQYF
TGTGCCAGCATAGATATAACCACAGATACGCAGTATTTT
>NA|TRBJ2-7|NA|TRBV5-6
CASSWSDTAYYEQYF
TGTGCCAGCAGCTGGTCGGACACGGCTTACTACGAGCAGTACTTC
>NA|TRBJ2-2|TRBD1|TRBV19
CASSLRTGGNTGELFF
TGTGCCAGTAGTCTTCGGACAGGGGGTAACACCGGGGAGCTGTTTTTT
>NA|TRBJ1-1|NA|TRBV28
CASSSLQGLNTEAFF
TGTGCCAGCAGTTCTCTACAGGGATTGAACACTGAAGCTTTCTTT
>NA|TRBJ1-1|TRBD1|TRBV4-3
CASSFNQGGTEAFF
TGCGCCAGCAGCTTTAATCAGGGGGGCACTGAAGCTTTCTTT
>NA|TRBJ2-1|NA|TRBV9
CASSVGLGMGSYNEQFF
TGTGCCAGCAGCGTAGGGCTGGGGATGGGTAGCTACAATGAGCAGTTCTTC
>NA|TRBJ2-5|TRBD2|TRBV10-3
CAIGPGLAETQYF
TGTGCCATCGGTCCGGGACTAGCAGAGACCCAGTACTTC
>NA|TRBJ2-7|NA|TRBV30
CAWSVLSGSYEQYF
TGTGCCTGGAGTGTACTGTCAGGGTCCTACGAGCAGTACTTC
>NA|TRBJ2-7|NA|TRBV5-1
CASSLAVGSGEQYF
TGCGCCAGCAGCTTGGCCGTGGGATCGGGCGAGCAGTACTTC
>NA|TRBJ1-1|NA|TRBV30
CAWSVALNTEAFF
TGTGCCTGGAGTGTAGCTTTGAACACTGAAGCTTTCTTT
>many|TRBJ2-2|TRBD1|TRBV10-1
CASSGQGPNTGELFF
TGCGCCAGCAGTGGACAGGGTCCGAACACCGGGGAGCTGTTTTTT
>NA|TRBJ1-5|TRBD1|TRBV19
CASSIPTGHYQPQHF
TGTGCCAGCAGTATCCCGACAGGGCACTATCAGCCCCAGCATTTT
>NA|TRBJ2-3|TRBD2|TRBV2
CASKTSGYTDTQYF
TGTGCCAGCAAGACTAGCGGGTACACAGATACGCAGTATTTT
>NA|TRBJ1-2|TRBD1|TRBV4-1
CASRAGQGNYGYTF
TGCGCCAGCAGGGCGGGACAGGGTAACTATGGCTACACCTTC
>NA|TRBJ1-1|TRBD1|TRBV11-3
CASSAGTGSNTEAFF
TGTGCCAGCAGCGCCGGGACAGGGTCGAACACTGAAGCTTTCTTT
>few|TRBJ1-1|NA|TRBV6-5
CASEIYRGTEAFF
TGTGCCAGCGAAATATATCGGGGGACTGAAGCTTTCTTT
>NA|TRBJ2-5|NA|TRBV7-9
CASSLGGGIQETQYF
TGTGCCAGCAGCTTAGGCGGAGGTATCCAAGAGACCCAGTACTTC
>few|TRBJ1-2|TRBD1|TRBV6-1
CASSLGTGSSYGYTF
TGTGCCAGCAGCCTAGGGACAGGGAGTAGCTATGGCTACACCTTC
>NA|TRBJ2-3|TRBD2|TRBV27
CASSRHPPRLAGHNEDTQYF
TGTGCCAGCAGTCGACACCCACCTCGACTAGCGGGTCACAACGAGGATACGCAGTATTTT
>NA|TRBJ1-1|TRBD1|TRBV2
CATFQGQGGGTEAFF
TGTGCCACCTTCCAGGGACAGGGCGGTGGCACTGAAGCTTTCTTT
>few|TRBJ2-5|NA|TRBV9
CASSPETQYF
TGTGCCAGCAGCCCAGAGACCCAGTACTTC
>NA|TRBJ2-1|NA|TRBV6-1
CASIRGYTSYNEQFF
TGTGCCAGCATAAGGGGATATACCTCCTACAATGAGCAGTTCTTC
>NA|TRBJ2-3|TRBD2|TRBV29-1
CSASTSGNTDTQYF
TGCAGCGCATCAACTAGCGGGAACACAGATACGCAGTATTTT
>NA|TRBJ1-2|TRBD1|TRBV19
CASSISGGVYGYTF
TGTGCCAGTAGTATATCAGGGGGCGTCTATGGCTACACCTTC
>many|TRBJ2-7|NA|TRBV6-5
CASSSNPGKAYEQYF
TGTGCCAGCAGTTCTAACCCAGGGAAGGCCTACGAGCAGTACTTC
>NA|TRBJ2-5|TRBD1|TRBV7-9
CASSLSAGGWTQYF
TGTGCCAGCAGCTTATCAGCAGGGGGCTGGACCCAGTACTTC
>NA|TRBJ2-2|TRBD2|TRBV4-2
CASSQEGWASGTTGELFF
TGTGCCAGCAGCCAAGAAGGATGGGCTAGCGGGACCACCGGGGAGCTGTTTTTT
>many|TRBJ2-3|NA|TRBV4-2
CASSQDVGSHTDTQYF
TGTGCCAGCAGCCAAGATGTGGGGAGCCACACAGATACGCAGTATTTT
>NA|TRBJ2-3|NA|TRBV9
CASSVEGRDTQYF
TGTGCCAGCAGCGTAGAGGGAAGAGATACGCAGTATTTT